The entry below gives a single TCR beta chain sequence along with its context. The table lists this clonotype with a few counts. The clone's antigen remains unknown. The record has no base qualities; no much larger clone is one base away. A patient counted as having stable Graves' hyperthyroidism if no progression to ophthalmopathy occurred over 18 months of follow-up. The hyperthyroidism patients were between 18 and 65 years old and newly diagnosed, with a disease duration of less than 2 months. Any patient with an uncontrolled infection, another autoimmune disease, pregnancy or lactation was excluded. Diagnoses were established on the basis of clinical symptoms, serum thyroxine and TRAb, thyroid ultrasound, and orbital computed tomography. Ficoll-Paque density gradient centrifugation was used to isolate PBMCs from under 11 ml of fresh peripheral blood. Total RNA was extracted with Trizol reagent, and quality was checked on an Agilent 2100 Bioanalyzer.

This sample is drawn from a study of T cells in Graves' hyperthyroidism and ophthalmopathy (dated by TCRdb to between 2018 and 2021). Describing the broader study: Peripheral blood samples were taken at initial diagnosis, before any treatment was given. To identify TCR V-J signatures that set the groups apart, the researchers used a discovery cohort of about a hundred patients, made up of around 42 with Graves' ophthalmopathy and some 55 with stable Graves' hyperthyroidism. Prospective prediction of ophthalmopathy was tested in an independent validation cohort of 18 to 20 hyperthyroidism patients and 15 to 17 patients who later progressed to ophthalmopathy. The roughly 91 discovery patients were randomly divided into training and test sets at a 7:3 ratio. In addition, the study compared T-cell repertoires in thyroid tissue and in blood from over 5 Graves' hyperthyroidism patients. After sampling, hyperthyroidism patients received methimazole starting at 30 mg daily, and ophthalmopathy patients received high-dose intravenous methylprednisolone. The paper reports TCR Vbeta CDR3 sequencing of over 120 peripheral blood samples: some 44 ophthalmopathy, about 75 hyperthyroidism and 17 progressor patients. What the study reported, not specific to this receptor: A model built on a 13 V-J signature distinguished ophthalmopathy from stable hyperthyroidism, reaching roughly 88% sensitivity and under 84% specificity in cross-validation and 80%/75% in testing. Most expanded thyroid clonotypes (frequency above 0.001) were also detected in blood, suggesting blood repertoires may reflect thyroid immune responses. Sample size was not statistically predetermined, and blinding of investigators to group allocation was not performed. In validation, progression to ophthalmopathy was predicted by the model with nearly 71% sensitivity and under 85% specificity, a median of approximately 6.5 months before onset.

The CDR3 numbers 15 residues from cysteine through phenylalanine. Kept here is only the CDR3 DNA, which spans 45 bases and is read in frame from base 1. Germline trimming amounts to 5 bases on V and 7 bases on J, with 8 as the count of junction bases outside the gene matches. As encoded in the germline V gene (reference sequence), CDR1 is LNHNV while CDR2 is YYDKDF. Amplification of TCR beta CDR3 regions was carried out from RNA transcripts. A first-round RT-PCR of the TCR CDR3 used the HTBI primer set with the Qiagen OneStep RT-PCR kit. A second multiplex PCR round built the libraries, followed by size selection and purification. Sequencing of the libraries was done on an Illumina HiSeq2000 using paired-end 100 bp reads. The authors' analysis ran thus. SOAPnuke was used to process the raw data, with reads discarded if the reads contained adapters or uncalled bases, had a mean Phred below 15, or lacked an exact constant-primer or identifier match. COPE v1.2.5 was used to merge high-quality paired reads, and clonotypes were defined as unique nucleotide sequences. MiTCR v1.1 was used to align clonotypes to the IMGT TRBV, TRBD and TRBJ reference segments. The analysis was restricted to V-J combinations with a frequency above 0.0001, which together covered 99% to 99.2% of the repertoires. A TCS score was defined as the ratio between F50 (clonal expansion) and ExV (chaos), using BLOSUM62-based TCRdist between CDR3 peptides within each V-J. Welch's t-statistics and random forest reduced 500 to 650 V-J features to 13, which were used in a naive Bayes classifier (R e1071). The raw public reads went through TCRdb reprocessing: fastp at Q25, MiXCR clone calling, in-frame beta chains kept. One record per CDR3 amino acid sequence lists the most common genes and DNA. TCRdb, not the original authors, processed these V and J calls. For this sample there are some 560,000 distinct CDR3 sequences; about 15% appear just once. The ten largest account for under 8% of the sample.

Sequencing was performed on blood. This TCR derives from a woman between 25 and 40 years old with Graves' hyperthyroidism. This chain joins TRBV15 to TRBJ1-5; TRBD1 aligns with 10 central bases. At the DNA level, the sequence is TGTGCCACCAGCCGCACGGGGACAGGGGACCAGCCCCAGCATTTT. The translation is CATSRTGTGDQPQHF.